The TCR beta chain under discussion was sequenced for a study of Tregs in tolerant kidney transplant recipients. Regarding the study as a whole: The most relevant donor-specific Treg TCRbeta repertoire apparently came from expansion with activated donor B cells. Changing PCR primers prevented nucleotide comparison between some patients' samples. Biological reproducibility was not directly addressed, but technical replication error appeared minimal.

The CDR3 has 15 residues. The germline gives CDR1 MDHEN, CDR2 SYDVKM. V shed 5 bases, J shed 2 bases, and the junction held 6 bases outside the gene matches. Only in-frame clones appear in the TCRdb table, and some are missing; sequencing was by immunoSEQ multiplex PCR. This table has 45,000 to 55,000 clones, about 90% appearing once. As for this clone: Its antigen is still unknown.

Related graft donors supplied nonmyeloablative bone marrow transplants, and mixed chimerism was transient. Unstimulated Tregs (CD4+CD25+CD127-) and CD4+CD25- non-Tregs were sorted from PBMCs. This rearrangement joins TRBV28 to TRBJ1-3, with 7 bases that match TRBD1. The clonotype was recovered from a human patient who received a combined kidney and bone marrow transplant. Some T cells may be transferred from the graft donor. The material was CD8+ T cells from blood (PBMCs), obtained 24 months after the transplant. CDR3 sequence: CASSAEGAAGNTIYF. Written as DNA, the CDR3 is TGTGCCAGCAGTGCCGAGGGGGCAGCTGGAAACACCATATATTTT. Full variable domain (outside the CDR3, taken from reference TRBV28 and TRBJ1-3): DVKVTQSSRYLVKRTGEKVFLECVQDMDHENMFWYRQDPGLGLRLIYFSYDVKMKEKGDIPEGYSVSREKKERFSLILESASTNQTSMYLCASSAEGAAGNTIYFGEGSWLTVV.